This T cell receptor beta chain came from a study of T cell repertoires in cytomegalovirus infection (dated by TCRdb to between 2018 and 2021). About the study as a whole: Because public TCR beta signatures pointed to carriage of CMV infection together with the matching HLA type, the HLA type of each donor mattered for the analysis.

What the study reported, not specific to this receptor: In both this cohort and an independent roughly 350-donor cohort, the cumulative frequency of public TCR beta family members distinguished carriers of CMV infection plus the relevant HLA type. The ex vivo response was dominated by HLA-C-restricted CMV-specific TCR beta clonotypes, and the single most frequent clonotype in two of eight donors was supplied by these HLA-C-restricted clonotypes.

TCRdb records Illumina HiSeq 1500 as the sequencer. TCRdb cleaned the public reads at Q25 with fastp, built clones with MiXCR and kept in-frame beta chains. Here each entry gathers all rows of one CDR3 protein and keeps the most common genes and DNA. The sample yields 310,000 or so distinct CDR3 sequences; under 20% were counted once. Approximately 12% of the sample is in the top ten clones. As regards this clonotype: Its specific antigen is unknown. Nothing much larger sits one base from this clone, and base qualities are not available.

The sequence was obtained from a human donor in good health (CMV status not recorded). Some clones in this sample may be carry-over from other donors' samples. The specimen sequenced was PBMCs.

The CDR3 protein sequence reads: CASSRQGMGDTGELFF. The nucleotides read TGTGCCAGCAGCCGCCAGGGGATGGGGGACACCGGGGAGCTGTTTTTT. The chain is assembled from TRBV7-4 and TRBJ2-2, with a weak D call of TRBD1 (6 bases match). Per the germline V gene, SGHVT is the CDR1 and SQSDAQ is the CDR2. Trimming takes 5 bases from V and 3 bases from J, and the germline ends sit 16 bases apart. The CDR3 has 16 amino acids, counting the end cysteine and phenylalanine. Only the CDR3 part of the read is kept: 48 bases, read in frame from the first base. The CDR3 plus the reference TRBV7-4 and TRBJ2-2 genes for the other parts give the full variable domain: GAGVSQSPRYKVAKRGRDVALRCDSISGHVTLYWYRQTLGQGSEVLTYSQSDAQRDKSGRPSGRFSAERPERSVSTLKIQRTEQGDSAVYLCASSRQGMGDTGELFFGEGSRLTVL.